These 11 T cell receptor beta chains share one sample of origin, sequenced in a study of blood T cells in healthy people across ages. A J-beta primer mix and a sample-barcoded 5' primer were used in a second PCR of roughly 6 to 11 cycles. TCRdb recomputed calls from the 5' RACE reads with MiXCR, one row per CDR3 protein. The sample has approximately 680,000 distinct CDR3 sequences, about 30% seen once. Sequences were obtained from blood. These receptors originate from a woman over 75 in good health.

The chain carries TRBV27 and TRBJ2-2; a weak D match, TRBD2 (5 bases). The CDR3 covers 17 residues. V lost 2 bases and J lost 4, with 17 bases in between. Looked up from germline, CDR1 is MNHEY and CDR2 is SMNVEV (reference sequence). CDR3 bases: TGTGCCAGCAGTTTACGAAGCGGACCCTCGGGCACCGGGGAGCTGTTTTTT. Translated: CASSLRSGPSGTGELFF.

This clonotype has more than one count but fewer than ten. CDR3 bases: TGTGCCAGCAGCCAAGAGGGGGTAAGCACTGAAGCTTTCTTT. This codes for CASSQEGVSTEAFF. The chain joins TRBV4-2 to TRBJ1-1; TRBD1 might be the D (5 bases). This CDR3 comprises 14 residues. V was trimmed by 0 bases and J by 4 bases, leaving 9 bases between them. Germline V gene sequence: CDR1 LGHNA, CDR2 YNFKEQ.

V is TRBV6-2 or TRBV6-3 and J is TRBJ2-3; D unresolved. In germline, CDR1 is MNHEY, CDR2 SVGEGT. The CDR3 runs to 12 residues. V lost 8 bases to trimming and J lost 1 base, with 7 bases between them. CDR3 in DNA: TGTGCCAGCGCCCGGGGCACAGATACGCAGTATTTT. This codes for CASARGTDTQYF.

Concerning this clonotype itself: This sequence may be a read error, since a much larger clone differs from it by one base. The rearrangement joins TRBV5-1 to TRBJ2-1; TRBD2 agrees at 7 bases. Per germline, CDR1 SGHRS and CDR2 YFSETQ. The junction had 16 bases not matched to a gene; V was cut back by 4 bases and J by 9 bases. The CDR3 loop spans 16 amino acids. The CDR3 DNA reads TGCGCCAGCAGCCGTTCCCTGGGTGCGGGAGAAACTGAGCAGTTCTTC. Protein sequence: CASSRSLGAGETEQFF.

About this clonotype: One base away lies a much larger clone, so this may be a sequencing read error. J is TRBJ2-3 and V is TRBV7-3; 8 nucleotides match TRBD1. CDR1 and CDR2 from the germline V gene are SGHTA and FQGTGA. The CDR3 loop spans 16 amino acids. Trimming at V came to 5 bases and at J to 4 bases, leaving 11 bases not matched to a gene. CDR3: CASSPRPGGGADTQYF. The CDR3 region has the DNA TGTGCCAGCAGCCCCCGGCCAGGGGGCGGCGCAGATACGCAGTATTTT.

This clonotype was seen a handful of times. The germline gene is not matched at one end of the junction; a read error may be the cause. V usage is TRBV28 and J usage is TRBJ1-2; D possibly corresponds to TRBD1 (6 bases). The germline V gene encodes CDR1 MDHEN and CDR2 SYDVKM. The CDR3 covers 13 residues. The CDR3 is CASSFQGKYGHTF. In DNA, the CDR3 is TGTGCCAGCAGTTTCCAGGGGAAATATGGCCACACCTTC.

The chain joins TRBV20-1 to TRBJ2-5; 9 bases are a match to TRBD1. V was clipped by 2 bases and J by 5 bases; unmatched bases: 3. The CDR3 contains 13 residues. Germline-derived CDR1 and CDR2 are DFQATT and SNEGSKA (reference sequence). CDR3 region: CSARRDRVETQYF. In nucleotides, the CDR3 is TGCAGTGCTAGAAGGGACAGGGTCGAGACCCAGTACTTC.

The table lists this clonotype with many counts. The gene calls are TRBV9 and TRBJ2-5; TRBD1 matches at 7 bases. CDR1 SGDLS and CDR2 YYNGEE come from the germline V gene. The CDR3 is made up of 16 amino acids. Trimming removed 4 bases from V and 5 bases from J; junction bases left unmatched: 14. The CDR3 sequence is CASSNSAGGSGETQYF. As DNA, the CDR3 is TGTGCCAGCAGCAACTCCGCAGGGGGATCCGGTGAGACCCAGTACTTC.

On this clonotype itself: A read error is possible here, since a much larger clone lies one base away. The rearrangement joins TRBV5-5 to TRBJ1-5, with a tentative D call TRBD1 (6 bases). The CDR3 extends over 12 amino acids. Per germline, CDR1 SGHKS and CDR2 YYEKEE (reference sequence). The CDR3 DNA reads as TGTGCCAGCAGCTTTACAGGACAGCGCCAGCATTTT. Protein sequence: CASSFTGQRQHF.

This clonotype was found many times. Here the CDR3 reads CASSYSRVQGREQYF. CDR3 nucleotides: TGTGCCAGCAGTTACTCTCGAGTACAGGGGCGAGAGCAGTACTTC. This chain links TRBV6-5 with TRBJ2-7, with 7 bases that match TRBD1. The CDR3 spans 15 residues. Trimming removed 0 bases from V and 7 bases from J; junction bases left unmatched: 9. Germline CDR1 and CDR2: MNHEY and SVGAGI.

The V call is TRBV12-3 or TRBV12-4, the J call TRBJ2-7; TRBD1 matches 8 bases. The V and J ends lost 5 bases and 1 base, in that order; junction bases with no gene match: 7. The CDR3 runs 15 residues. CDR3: CASSGQGFPSYEQYF. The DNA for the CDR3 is TGTGCCAGCAGTGGACAGGGCTTCCCATCCTACGAGCAGTACTTC.